This T cell receptor beta chain was sequenced during a study of blood T cell repertoires in COVID-19. Authors' processing steps: Amplification of reference gene primers provided the estimated nucleated cell counts. The data were produced by immunoSEQ multiplex PCR, yet TCRdb's version contains in-frame clones alone and is incomplete. That table gives V, J and clone size, and the DNA gave D and trimming. Seen here are 430,000 or so clones, roughly 90% observed once, and the top ten hold 0.8% to 0.85%. V shed 3 bases and J 8 bases; nucleotides not matched to a gene: 6. This CDR3 is built from 14 residues. Germline CDR1 and CDR2: LNHDA and SQIVND (reference sequence).

The chain combines TRBV19 with TRBJ1-5, with 8 positions matching TRBD1. The sequenced sample was peripheral blood. The receptor's source is a man aged 18 to 29 with COVID-19, enrolled during active disease. CDR3 DNA: TGTGCCAGTAGTATCGGGACAGGAGAAAAGCCCCAGCATTTT. This sequence encodes CASSIGTGEKPQHF. Supplemented by reference TRBV19 and TRBJ1-5, the full variable domain reads DGGITQSPKYLFRKEGQNVTLSCEQNLNHDAMYWYRQDPGQGLRLIYYSQIVNDFQKGDIAEGYSVSREKKESFPLTVTSAQKNPTAFYLCASSIGTGEKPQHFGDGTRLSIL.